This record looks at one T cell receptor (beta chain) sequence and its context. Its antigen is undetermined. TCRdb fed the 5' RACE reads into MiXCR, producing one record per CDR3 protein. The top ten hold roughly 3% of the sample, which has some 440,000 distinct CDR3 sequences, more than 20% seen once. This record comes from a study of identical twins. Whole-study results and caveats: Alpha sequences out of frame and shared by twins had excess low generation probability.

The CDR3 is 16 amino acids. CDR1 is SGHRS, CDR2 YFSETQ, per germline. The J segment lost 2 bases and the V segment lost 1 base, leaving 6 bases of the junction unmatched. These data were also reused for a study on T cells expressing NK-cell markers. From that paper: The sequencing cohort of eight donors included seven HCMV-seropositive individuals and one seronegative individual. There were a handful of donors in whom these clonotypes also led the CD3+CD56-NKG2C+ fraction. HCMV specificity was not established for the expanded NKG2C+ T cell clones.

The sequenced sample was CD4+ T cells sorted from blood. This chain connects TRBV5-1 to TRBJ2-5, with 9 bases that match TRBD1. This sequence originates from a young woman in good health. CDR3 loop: CASSLFHRGRQETQYF. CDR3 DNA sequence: TGCGCCAGCAGCTTGTTCCACAGGGGGCGGCAAGAGACCCAGTACTTC.